Below, 9 T cell receptor beta chains from the same sample are listed, as sequenced in a study of shared clonotypes between healthy human individuals. Only in-frame clones appear in the TCRdb table, and some are missing; sequencing was by immunoSEQ multiplex PCR. The sample has approximately 1.4 million clones; under 99% are singletons. Sequenced sample: naive CD4+ T cells sorted from blood. Subset: CD45RA+ positively selected. The receptors were sampled from a young man in good health.

This sequence joins TRBV2 and TRBJ2-7; a weak D match, TRBD1 (6 bases). The V and J ends lost 5 bases and 7 bases respectively, with 12 bases between them. Germline values: CDR1 SNHLY, CDR2 FYNNEI. This CDR3 has 12 residues. The CDR3 sequence: CASSYRVSEQYF. The CDR3 coding sequence is TGTGCCAGCAGTTACAGGGTTAGTGAGCAGTACTTC.

The chain couples TRBV27 to TRBJ1-2; 12 positions agree with TRBD1. The CDR3 has 17 residues. With V trimmed by 5 bases and J by 7 bases, 14 bases remained unmatched. Germline values: CDR1 MNHEY, CDR2 SMNVEV (reference sequence). The DNA for the CDR3 is TGTGCCAGCAGTACAACGGGACAGGGGGCGCGTATTAGTGGCTACACCTTC. It encodes CASSTTGQGARISGYTF.

The CDR3 here is CASSLAGLAETYNEQFF. Here the CDR3 DNA reads TGTGCCAGCAGCTTGGCAGGGCTAGCGGAGACCTACAATGAGCAGTTCTTC. The chain uses TRBV5-6 and TRBJ2-1; TRBD2 agrees at 7 bases. The ends lost 0 bases at V and 2 bases at J; junction bases unmatched: 8. The germline V gene has CDR1 SGHDT and CDR2 YYEEEE. The CDR3 length is 17 residues.

The chain is built from TRBV7-9 and TRBJ2-7; TRBD1 is a possible D gene (6 bases). This CDR3 is 15 amino acids long. The germline gives CDR1 SEHNR, CDR2 FQNEAQ (reference sequence). The V and J ends lost 1 base and 3 bases respectively, with 13 bases between them. CDR3 sequence reads: CASSLGDTKLYEQYF. Written as DNA, the CDR3 is TGTGCCAGCAGCTTAGGGGACACCAAACTCTACGAGCAGTACTTC.

Worth noting for this clone: This sample also contains other DNA sequences that code for the same CDR3. The rearrangement uses TRBV5-1 and TRBJ1-3, with a possible D match to TRBD1 (5 bases). This CDR3 region has 15 residues. V gave up 0 bases and J gave up 0 bases, with 7 bases separating them. CDR1 is SGHRS and CDR2 is YFSETQ in the germline V gene. The CDR3 DNA follows: TGCGCCAGCAGCTTGGAGGGGAGCTCTGGAAACACCATATATTTT. It specifies CASSLEGSSGNTIYF.

The chain employs TRBV2 and TRBJ1-1; D is ambiguous. There are 13 residues in the CDR3. Germline V gene sequence: CDR1 SNHLY, CDR2 FYNNEI. Trimming removed 9 bases from V and 0 bases from J, with 11 bases in between. CDR3 protein: CASRRIMNTEAFF. CDR3 coding DNA: TGTGCCAGTCGACGGATAATGAACACTGAAGCTTTCTTT.

The genes are TRBV10-3 and TRBJ2-7; D is ambiguous. CDR1 is ENHRY and CDR2 is SYGVKD in the germline V gene. The length of the CDR3 is 13 residues. Deletions cut 0 bases from V and 3 bases from J, with 6 bases between. The CDR3 is CAISESVYYEQYF. The CDR3 DNA reads TGTGCCATCAGTGAGTCCGTTTACTACGAGCAGTACTTC.

The chain recombines TRBV6-1 with TRBJ2-7, with 9 bases lining up with TRBD2. Germline CDR1 is MNHNS and CDR2 is SASEGT. The V segment lost 5 bases and the J segment 1 base; nucleotides outside the gene matches: 6. This CDR3 comprises 15 residues. The CDR3 DNA follows: TGTGCCAGCAGTTTAGCGGGAGCGGAGTCCTACGAGCAGTACTTC. Residues: CASSLAGAESYEQYF.

The gene calls are TRBV5-1 and TRBJ2-7; 8 bases map to TRBD1. The CDR3 covers 14 residues. V shed 4 bases, J shed 3 bases, and the junction held 6 bases outside the gene matches. The germline CDR1 and CDR2 sequences are SGHRS and YFSETQ. This CDR3 is CASSGTGQVYEQYF. The CDR3 nucleotides read TGCGCCAGCAGCGGGACGGGACAGGTCTACGAGCAGTACTTC.